These T cell receptor beta chains were read from a single sample in a study of T cell clusters in autoimmune cytopenias. From its re-call of the multiplex PCR reads, TCRdb lists each CDR3 protein once, without DNA. Its listing shows approximately 6,000 distinct CDR3 sequences. The sample comprised peripheral blood. The receptors derive from a human donor with an autoimmune cytopenia or autoimmune hepatitis (not recorded which). Both conserved end residues are part of each CDR3. The order of the fields is V gene, J gene, clone size, CDR3 protein. Rows give clone size only sometimes, using once, few, many, or a class for an expanded clone.

>TRBV27|TRBJ1-2|.
CASSSLLGGIYYGYTF
>TRBV6-6|TRBJ2-3|medium-sized
CASSKGLAADTQYF
>TRBV27|TRBJ1-1|.
CASSTTGWNTEAFF
>TRBV7-6|TRBJ2-7|.
CASSLAGGPYEQYF
>TRBV5-6|TRBJ2-7|medium-sized
CASAGDHPYEQYF
>TRBV6-2/TRBV6-3|TRBJ2-7|.
CASSYSKSGRSYEQYF
>TRBV11-2|TRBJ2-7|.
CASSLDSWAIQPKQYF
>TRBV27|TRBJ1-2|medium-sized
CASSLSFSGNYGYTF
>TRBV6-2/TRBV6-3|TRBJ2-5|.
CASRYMDGGIGETQYF
>TRBV18|TRBJ1-2|medium-sized
CASSPGQETYGYTF
>TRBV28|TRBJ2-7|.
CASSLPQGPYEQYF
>TRBV7-6|TRBJ2-7|.
CASSLTGGGYEQYF
>TRBV18|TRBJ1-1|.
CASSRGENTEAFF
>TRBV29-1|TRBJ1-2|medium-sized
CSVEPGYGYTF